This T cell receptor beta chain was obtained from a study of beta chain features in type 1 diabetes. On the study more broadly: Healthy donors, compared against patients, showed similar age, gender and cell yields.

In the case of this clone: What it binds is unknown.

The V gene's germline CDR1 is KGHSH and CDR2 LQKENI. The ends lost 3 bases at V and 0 bases at J; junction bases unmatched: 6. The CDR3 spans 17 residues. The study's findings and limits: Within each of all four CD4+ subsets, Type 1 diabetes patients had TCRB CDR3s that were moderately but significantly shorter.

The investigators reverse transcribed all of the isolated RNA, so they sequenced expressed TCRB transcripts. Profiled with immunoSEQ multiplex PCR; TCRdb holds only in-frame clones, not every one. The sample yields over 90,000 clones, under 30% seen once. The source material was central memory CD4+ T cells from blood. The clonotype was recovered from a woman in her late teens or twenties with type 1 diabetes. This chain links TRBV18 with TRBJ1-3; TRBD1 agrees at 9 bases. The CDR3 region has the DNA TGTGCCAGCTCACCCGGACAGGGGTACTACTCTGGAAACACCATATATTTT. This encodes CASSPGQGYYSGNTIYF.